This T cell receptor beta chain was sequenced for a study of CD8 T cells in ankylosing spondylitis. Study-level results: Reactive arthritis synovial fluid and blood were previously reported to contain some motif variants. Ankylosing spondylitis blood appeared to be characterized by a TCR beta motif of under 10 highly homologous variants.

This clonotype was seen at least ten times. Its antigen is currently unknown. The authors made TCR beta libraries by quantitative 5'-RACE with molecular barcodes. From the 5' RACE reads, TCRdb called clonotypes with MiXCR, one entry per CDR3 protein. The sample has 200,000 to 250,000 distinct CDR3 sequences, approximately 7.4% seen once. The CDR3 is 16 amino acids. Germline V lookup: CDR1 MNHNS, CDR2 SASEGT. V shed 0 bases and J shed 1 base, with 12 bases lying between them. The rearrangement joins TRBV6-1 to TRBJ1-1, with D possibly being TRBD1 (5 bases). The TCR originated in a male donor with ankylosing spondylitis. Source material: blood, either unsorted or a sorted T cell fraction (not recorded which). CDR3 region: CASSEAGGTGNTEAFF. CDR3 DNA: TGTGCCAGCAGTGAAGCGGGGGGTACAGGGAACACTGAAGCTTTCTTT.